Listed below are T cell receptor beta chains from one sample, sequenced in a study of blood T cell repertoires in COVID-19. TCRdb's copy holds only in-frame clones and misses some; the assay was immunoSEQ multiplex PCR. Of 100,000 or so clones in the sample, approximately 78% were seen once. Sequences were obtained from peripheral blood. These receptors were obtained from a woman older than 75 with acute or convalescent COVID-19. Both conserved end residues are part of each CDR3. The order of the fields is V gene, D gene, clone size, J gene, CDR3 length, CDR3 DNA, CDR3 protein. The D gene is left open where the match is weak. Clone size is given for some rows only: seen once, a few or many times, or a class if the clone is expanded.

>TRBV24-1|TRBD2|few|TRBJ2-1|15
TGTGCCACCAGTGACCCGGGACTAGCGGTCAATGAGCAGTTCTTC
CATSDPGLAVNEQFF
>TRBV9|-|-|TRBJ1-3|16
TGTGCCAGCAGCGTAGGTCGCCCGGGATCGGGAAACACCATATATTTT
CASSVGRPGSGNTIYF
>TRBV11-2|-|-|TRBJ1-6|14
TGTGCCAGCAGCTTAGTTACAGGGAATTCACCCCTCCACTTT
CASSLVTGNSPLHF
>TRBV28|TRBD2|-|TRBJ2-1|18
TGTGCCAGCAGTCCCAAAGGGGGACTAGCGGGAGCGGCCAATGAGCAGTTCTTC
CASSPKGGLAGAANEQFF
>TRBV3-1/TRBV3-2|TRBD1|-|TRBJ2-2|14
TGTGCCAGCAGCAGGGACAGTAACACCGGGGAGCTGTTTTTT
CASSRDSNTGELFF
>TRBV5-1|-|-|TRBJ1-4|13
TGCGCCAGCAGCTCCGAACCTAATCAAAAACTGTTTTTT
CASSSEPNQKLFF
>TRBV6-6|TRBD2|-|TRBJ2-1|14
TGTGCCAGCAGCCTCCTAGCGGGAGGGCGTGAGCAGTTCTTC
CASSLLAGGREQFF
>TRBV12-3/TRBV12-4|TRBD1|-|TRBJ1-1|13
TGTGCCAGCAGGGGACAGATGAACACTGAAGCTTTCTTT
CASRGQMNTEAFF
>TRBV19|-|-|TRBJ1-5|14
TGTGCCAGTAGTATAGAATCGGTCGATCAGCCCCAGCATTTT
CASSIESVDQPQHF
>TRBV19|-|-|TRBJ2-6|16
TGTGCCAGTAGTATAGCCCACAGGGCTGGGGCCAACGTCCTGACTTTC
CASSIAHRAGANVLTF
>TRBV29-1|TRBD2|once|TRBJ2-1|16
TGCAGCGTTGAAGGTCTTATAGCGGGGTTCTACAATGAGCAGTTCTTC
CSVEGLIAGFYNEQFF
>TRBV28|-|-|TRBJ1-6|17
TGTGCCAGCTATGGTACAGCCCTCCTATTATATAATTCACCCCTCCACTTT
CASYGTALLLYNSPLHF
>TRBV18|-|-|TRBJ2-3|15
TGTGCCAGCTCATCGGAGGCAGGGGCCCCAGATACGCAGTATTTT
CASSSEAGAPDTQYF
>TRBV4-1|TRBD1|-|TRBJ1-2|15
TGCGCCAGCAGCCTTTCCGGGACAGTTGACTATGGCTACACCTTC
CASSLSGTVDYGYTF
>TRBV6-4|TRBD1|-|TRBJ1-5|14
TGTGCCAGCAGTCGGACAGGGGGCGTTCAGCCCCAGCATTTT
CASSRTGGVQPQHF
>TRBV12-3/TRBV12-4|-|-|TRBJ2-5|13
TGTGCCAGCAGTTTATGGCCACAAGAGACCCAGTACTTC
CASSLWPQETQYF
>TRBV6-5|-|-|TRBJ2-2|14
TGTGCCAGCACCCTAAAGAGGTACACCGGGGAGCTGTTTTTT
CASTLKRYTGELFF
>TRBV7-6|-|-|TRBJ2-2|16
TGTGCCAGCAGCTCCAGTCCCGGGACATTCACCGGGGAGCTGTTTTTT
CASSSSPGTFTGELFF
>TRBV29-1|-|-|TRBJ2-5|13
TGCAGCGTATTCGACTGGAACCAAGAGACCCAGTACTTC
CSVFDWNQETQYF
>TRBV11-2|TRBD1|once|TRBJ1-3|14
TGTGCCAGCAGCCCCGACAGGGGGCGAAACACCATATATTTT
CASSPDRGRNTIYF
>TRBV2|TRBD2|-|TRBJ2-5|14
TGTGCCAGCAGCGCCGTGGGGGGGGGAGAGACCCAGTACTTC
CASSAVGGGETQYF
>TRBV9|-|-|TRBJ1-1|12
TGTGCCAGCAGCGTAGATGGCCGGGATAGCTTCTTT
CASSVDGRDSFF
>TRBV18|-|-|TRBJ1-4|13
TGTGCCAGCTCACGGGACATCGGGGAAAAACTGTTTTTT
CASSRDIGEKLFF
>TRBV5-1|TRBD1|-|TRBJ1-4|17
TGCGCCAGCAGCTTGGGGAGGGGGCCTGCAACTAATGAAAAACTGTTTTTT
CASSLGRGPATNEKLFF